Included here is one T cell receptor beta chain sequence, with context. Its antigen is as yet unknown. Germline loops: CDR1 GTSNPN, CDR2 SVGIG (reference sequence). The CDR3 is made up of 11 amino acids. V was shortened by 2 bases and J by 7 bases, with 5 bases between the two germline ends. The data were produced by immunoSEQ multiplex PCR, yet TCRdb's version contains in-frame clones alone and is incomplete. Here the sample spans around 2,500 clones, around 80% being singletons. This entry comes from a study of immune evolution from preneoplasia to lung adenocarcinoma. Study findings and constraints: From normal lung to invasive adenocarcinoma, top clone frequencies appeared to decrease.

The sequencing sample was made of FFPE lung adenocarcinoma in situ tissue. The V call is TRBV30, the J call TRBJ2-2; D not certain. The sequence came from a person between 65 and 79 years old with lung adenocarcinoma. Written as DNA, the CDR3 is TGTGCCTGGAGTATCGGCGGGGAGCTGTTTTTT. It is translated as CAWSIGGELFF.